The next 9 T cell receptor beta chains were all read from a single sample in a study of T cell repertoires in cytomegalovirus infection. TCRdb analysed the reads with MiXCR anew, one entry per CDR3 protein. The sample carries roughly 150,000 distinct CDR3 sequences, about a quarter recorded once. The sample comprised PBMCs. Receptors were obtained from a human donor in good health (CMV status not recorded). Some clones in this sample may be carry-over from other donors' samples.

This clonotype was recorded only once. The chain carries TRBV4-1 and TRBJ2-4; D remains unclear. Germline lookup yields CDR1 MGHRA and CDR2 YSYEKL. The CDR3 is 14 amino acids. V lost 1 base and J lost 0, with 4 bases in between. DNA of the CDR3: TGCGCCAGCAGCCAAGGTGGAGCCAAAAACATTCAGTACTTC. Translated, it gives CASSQGGAKNIQYF.

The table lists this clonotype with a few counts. The CDR3 is CASSQDGRLSYNEQFF. CDR3 coding DNA: TGTGCCAGCAGCCAAGACGGACGCCTCTCCTACAATGAGCAGTTCTTC. This chain links TRBV3-1 with TRBJ2-1; no firm D call. Germline CDR1 and CDR2: LGHDT and YNNKEL (reference sequence). The CDR3 spans 16 residues. V lost 0 bases and J lost 0, with 9 bases in between.

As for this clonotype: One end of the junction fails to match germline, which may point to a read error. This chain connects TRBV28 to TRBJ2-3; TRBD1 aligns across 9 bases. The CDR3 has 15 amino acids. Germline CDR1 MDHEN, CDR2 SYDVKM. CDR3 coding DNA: TGTGCCTGCAGACCTGACAGGGGGTGGTCAGATACGCAGTATTTT. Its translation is CACRPDRGWSDTQYF.

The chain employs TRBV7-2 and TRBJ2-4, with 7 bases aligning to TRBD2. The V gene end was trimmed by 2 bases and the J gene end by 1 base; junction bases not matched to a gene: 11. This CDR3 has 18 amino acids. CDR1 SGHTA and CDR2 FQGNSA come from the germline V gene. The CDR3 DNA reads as TGTGCCAGCAGCTTACGAGGGACTATCGGGTTTGCCAAAAACATTCAGTACTTC. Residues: CASSLRGTIGFAKNIQYF.

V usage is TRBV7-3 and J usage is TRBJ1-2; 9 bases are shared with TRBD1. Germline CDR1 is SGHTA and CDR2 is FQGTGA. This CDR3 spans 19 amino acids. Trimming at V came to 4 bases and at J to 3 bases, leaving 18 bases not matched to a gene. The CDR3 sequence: CASSSTKITDRGRDYGYTF. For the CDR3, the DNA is TGTGCCAGCAGCTCAACTAAAATTACGGACAGGGGAAGGGACTATGGCTACACCTTC.

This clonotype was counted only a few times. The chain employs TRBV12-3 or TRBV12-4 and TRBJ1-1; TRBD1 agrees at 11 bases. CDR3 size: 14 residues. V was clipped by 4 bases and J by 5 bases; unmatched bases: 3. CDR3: CASSWTGGGTEAFF. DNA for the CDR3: TGTGCCAGCAGTTGGACAGGGGGCGGGACTGAAGCTTTCTTT.

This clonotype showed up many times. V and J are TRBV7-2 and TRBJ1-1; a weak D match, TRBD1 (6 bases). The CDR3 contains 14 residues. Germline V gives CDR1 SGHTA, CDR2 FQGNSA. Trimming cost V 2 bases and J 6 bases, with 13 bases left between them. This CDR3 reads CASSLRGGRSEAFF. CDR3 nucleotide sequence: TGTGCCAGCAGCTTACGAGGGGGAAGGTCTGAAGCTTTCTTT.

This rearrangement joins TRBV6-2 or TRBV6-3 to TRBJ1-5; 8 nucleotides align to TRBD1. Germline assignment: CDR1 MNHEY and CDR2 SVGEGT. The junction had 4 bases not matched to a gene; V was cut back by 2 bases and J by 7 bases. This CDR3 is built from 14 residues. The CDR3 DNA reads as TGTGCCAGCAGTTACGGACAGGGCGGGCAGCCCCAGCATTTT. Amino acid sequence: CASSYGQGGQPQHF.

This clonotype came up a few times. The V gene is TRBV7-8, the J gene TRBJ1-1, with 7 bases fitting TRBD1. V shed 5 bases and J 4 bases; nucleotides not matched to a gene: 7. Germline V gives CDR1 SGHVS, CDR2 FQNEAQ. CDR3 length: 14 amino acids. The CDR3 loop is CASSPRQGGTEAFF. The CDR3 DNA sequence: TGTGCCAGCAGCCCTCGACAGGGTGGCACTGAAGCTTTCTTT.